The sequence of this T cell receptor beta chain was determined in a study of blood T cell repertoires in COVID-19. J lost 5 bases, V lost 3 bases, and 5 bases had no gene match. This CDR3 contains 13 residues. CDR1 is SQVTM and CDR2 is ANQGSEA in the germline V gene. The repertoire was sequenced with immunoSEQ multiplex PCR; TCRdb's copy has only in-frame clones and lacks some. The sample contains roughly 200,000 clones, 70% to 90% of which appear only once. This clone has just a few counts. Specimen: peripheral blood. The receptor comes from a man aged 50 to 60 with COVID-19, enrolled during active disease. The chain carries TRBV29-1 and TRBJ2-5; 8 bases align to TRBD1. Here the CDR3 DNA reads TGCAGCGTTGATCCAGGGGGCGCGGAGACCCAGTACTTC. Its protein product is CSVDPGGAETQYF.